This TCR beta chain was identified in a study of blood T cell repertoires in COVID-19. Study-wide context: The United States, Italy and Spain were the sources of the acute and convalescent COVID-19 samples. Sources were T cells, B-cell-depleted T cells, or PBMCs; the material itself was cDNA or gDNA.

The protocol was immunoSEQ multiplex PCR, while the TCRdb copy is restricted to in-frame clones and leaves out a portion. Counted here are roughly 36,000 clones, more than 80% occurring once; the ten biggest clones make up roughly 4%. Germline lookup yields CDR1 MNHNY and CDR2 SVGAGI (reference sequence). The CDR3 length is 18 residues. V was clipped by 5 bases and J by 0 bases; unmatched bases: 9. Sequencing was performed on peripheral blood. The clonotype originates from a man aged 55-75 years with acute or convalescent COVID-19. The chain is built from TRBV6-6 and TRBJ2-6, with 8 bases that match TRBD1. The CDR3 loop reads CASSRRTGSGSGANVLTF. Written as DNA, the CDR3 is TGTGCCAGCAGTCGCCGGACAGGGAGTGGCTCTGGGGCCAACGTCCTGACTTTC.